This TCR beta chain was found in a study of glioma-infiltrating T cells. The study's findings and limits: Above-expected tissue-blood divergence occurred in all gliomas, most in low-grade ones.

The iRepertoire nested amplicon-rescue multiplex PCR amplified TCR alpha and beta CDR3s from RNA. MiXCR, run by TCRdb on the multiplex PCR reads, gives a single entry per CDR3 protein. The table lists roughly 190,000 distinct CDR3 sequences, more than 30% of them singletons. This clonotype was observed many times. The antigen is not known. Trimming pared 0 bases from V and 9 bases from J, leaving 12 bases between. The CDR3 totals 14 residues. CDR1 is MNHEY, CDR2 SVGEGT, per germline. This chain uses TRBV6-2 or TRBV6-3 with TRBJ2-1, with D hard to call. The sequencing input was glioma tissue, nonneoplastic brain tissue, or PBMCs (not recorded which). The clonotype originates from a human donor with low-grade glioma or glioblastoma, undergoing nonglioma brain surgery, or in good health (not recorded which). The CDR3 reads CASSYSGPRVEQFF. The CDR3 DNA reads TGTGCCAGCAGTTACTCTGGACCCCGAGTTGAGCAGTTCTTC.